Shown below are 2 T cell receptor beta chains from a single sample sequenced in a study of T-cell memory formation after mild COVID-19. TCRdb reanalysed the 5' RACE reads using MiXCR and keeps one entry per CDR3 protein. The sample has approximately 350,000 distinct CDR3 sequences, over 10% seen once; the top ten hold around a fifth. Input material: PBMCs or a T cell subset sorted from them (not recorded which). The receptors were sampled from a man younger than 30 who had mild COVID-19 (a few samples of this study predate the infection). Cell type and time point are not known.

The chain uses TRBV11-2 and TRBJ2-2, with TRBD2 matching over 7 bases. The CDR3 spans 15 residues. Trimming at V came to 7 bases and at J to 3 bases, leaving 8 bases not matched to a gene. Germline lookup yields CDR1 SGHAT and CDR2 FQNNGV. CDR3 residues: CASTTGRGDTGELFF. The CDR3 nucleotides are TGTGCCAGCACCACGGGGAGGGGTGACACCGGGGAGCTGTTTTTT. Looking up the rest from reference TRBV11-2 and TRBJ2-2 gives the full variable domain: EAGVAQSPRYKIIEKRQSVAFWCNPISGHATLYWYQQILGQGPKLLIQFQNNGVVDDSQLPKDRFSAERLKGVDSTLKIQPAKLEDSAVYLCASTTGRGDTGELFFGEGSRLTVL.

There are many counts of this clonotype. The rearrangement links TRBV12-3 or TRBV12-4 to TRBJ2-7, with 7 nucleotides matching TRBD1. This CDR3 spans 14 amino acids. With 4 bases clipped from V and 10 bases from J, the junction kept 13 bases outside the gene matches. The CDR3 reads CASSSEGAEFYQYF. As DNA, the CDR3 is TGTGCCAGCAGTTCAGAGGGGGCCGAATTTTACCAGTACTTC.